Each of the 23 T cell receptor beta chains below was sequenced from the same sample in a study of glioma-infiltrating T cells. Using RNA template, CDR3s of TCR alpha and beta were amplified with iRepertoire arm-PCR. TCRdb reanalysed the multiplex PCR reads using MiXCR and keeps one entry per CDR3 protein. The top ten hold 15% to 25% of the sample, which has some 150,000 distinct CDR3 sequences, around 40% seen once. The sample comprised glioma tissue, nonneoplastic brain tissue, or PBMCs (not recorded which). The receptor set was obtained from a human donor with low-grade glioma or glioblastoma, undergoing nonglioma brain surgery, or in good health (not recorded which).

CDR3 protein: CSAPPRLETQYF. The CDR3 DNA follows: TGCAGTGCCCCCCCTCGCTTGGAGACCCAGTACTTC. This sequence joins TRBV20-1 and TRBJ2-5; D unresolved. Germline V CDR1 and CDR2: DFQATT, SNEGSKA (reference sequence). V lost 6 bases and J lost 5, with 13 bases in between. The length of the CDR3 is 12 residues.

This clonotype was seen more than once but under ten times. The CDR3 here is CAISESGIQTEETQYF. The CDR3 DNA follows: TGTGCCATCAGTGAGTCCGGTATACAGACTGAAGAGACCCAGTACTTC. V gene TRBV10-3 combines with J gene TRBJ2-5, with D uncertain. This CDR3 is built from 16 residues. V lost 0 bases and J 3 bases, leaving 14 bases between the germline ends. Germline values: CDR1 ENHRY, CDR2 SYGVKD.

V and J are TRBV7-9 and TRBJ2-3, with D possibly being TRBD1 (6 bases). Trimming took 9 bases from V and 2 from J, leaving 18 bases between them. Germline assignment: CDR1 SEHNR and CDR2 FQNEAQ (reference sequence). The CDR3 contains 15 residues. DNA of the CDR3: TGTGCCAGTTCGCTCGGACAGCTAGACACAGATACGCAGTATTTT. Encoded protein: CASSLGQLDTDTQYF.

This clonotype has only a few counts. The V and J genes are TRBV28 and TRBJ1-2; D may be TRBD1 (5 bases). Trimming stripped 6 bases from V and 4 bases from J, with 15 bases between. This CDR3 comprises 14 residues. CDR1 and CDR2 from the germline V gene are MDHEN and SYDVKM. CDR3 bases: TGTGCCAGCAGGCAGGGATCCTCGGGCTATGGCTACACCTTC. Its protein product is CASRQGSSGYGYTF.

This clonotype was recorded a few times. J is TRBJ2-7 and V is TRBV7-2; possibly TRBD1 for D (5 bases). The germline V and J ends were trimmed by 5 bases and 4 bases, with 18 bases remaining between them. CDR3 length: 15 residues. The germline CDR1 and CDR2 sequences are SGHTA and FQGNSA. The CDR3 nucleotides are TGTGCCAGCAGCCAAGGGGCAGTCGGGCCGTACGAGCAGTACTTC. Amino acid sequence: CASSQGAVGPYEQYF.

This clonotype was counted many times. The chain carries TRBV15 and TRBJ2-7, with a possible D match to TRBD2 (5 bases). The germline CDR1 and CDR2 sequences are LNHNV and YYDKDF (reference sequence). This CDR3 is 14 amino acids long. V lost 0 bases and J 2 bases, leaving 8 bases between the germline ends. The CDR3 DNA reads TGTGCCACCAGCAGAGATGACGGGGCCTACGAGCAGTACTTC. Its protein is CATSRDDGAYEQYF.

This clonotype was recorded once. The chain couples TRBV19 to TRBJ2-1, with a possible D match to TRBD2 (6 bases). The CDR3 sequence is 16 residues long. The V end lost 7 bases, the J end lost 5 bases, and 21 bases lay between the germline ends. Germline assignment: CDR1 LNHDA and CDR2 SQIVND (reference sequence). This chain's CDR3 is CASTPVGLASNNEQFF. DNA for the CDR3: TGTGCCAGTACGCCAGTTGGGCTAGCGAGCAACAATGAGCAGTTCTTC.

The rearrangement joins TRBV20-1 to TRBJ2-5; D gene ambiguous. V lost 3 bases to trimming and J lost 2 bases, with 10 bases between them. Germline lookup yields CDR1 DFQATT and CDR2 SNEGSKA (reference sequence). This CDR3 comprises 13 residues. CDR3 sequence (DNA): TGCAGTGCTAGCAGGCCACCTCAAGAGACCCAGTACTTC. Its translation: CSASRPPQETQYF.

This sequence joins TRBV18 and TRBJ2-1; D might be TRBD2 (6 bases). In germline, CDR1 is KGHSH, CDR2 LQKENI. The germline V and J ends were trimmed by 2 bases and 5 bases, with 13 bases remaining between them. CDR3 length: 15 residues. CDR3 nucleotides: TGTGCCAGCTCACCAACGGCTAGCGACGACAATGAGCAGTTCTTC. This codes for CASSPTASDDNEQFF.

Only a few counts were recorded for this clonotype. V gene TRBV4-3 combines with J gene TRBJ2-3; 9 bases fit TRBD2. The germline V gene encodes CDR1 LGHNA and CDR2 YSLEER. The CDR3 loop spans 17 amino acids. The V gene end was trimmed by 3 bases and the J gene end by 1 base; junction bases not matched to a gene: 8. CDR3 DNA sequence: TGCGCCAGCAGCCACCGCTCGGGCGGGGGGGGCACAGATACGCAGTATTTT. It encodes CASSHRSGGGGTDTQYF.

The chain has TRBV5-1 and TRBJ2-7; TRBD1 might be the D (6 bases). The V end was cut by 6 bases, the J end by 8 bases, with 18 bases between. This CDR3 contains 13 residues. Looked up from germline, CDR1 is SGHRS and CDR2 is YFSETQ. CDR3 DNA sequence: TGCGCCAGCATCCGGACAGCAGAGTACAAGCAGTACTTC. Translation: CASIRTAEYKQYF. The whole variable domain, remainder taken from reference TRBV5-1 and TRBJ2-7, is KAGVTQTPRYLIKTRGQQVTLSCSPISGHRSVSWYQQTPGQGLQFLFEYFSETQRNKGNFPGRFSGRQFSNSRSEMNVSTLELGDSALYLCASIRTAEYKQYFGPGTRLTVT.

This sequence joins TRBV20-1 and TRBJ2-5; D is unclear. Germline-derived CDR1 and CDR2 are DFQATT and SNEGSKA (reference sequence). The CDR3 spans 14 residues. V was trimmed by 6 bases and J by 1 base, leaving 15 bases between them. The CDR3 coding sequence is TGCAGTGCGCCCGACCTTGGCCGCCAAGAGACCCAGTACTTC. Encoded protein: CSAPDLGRQETQYF.

The CDR3 DNA reads as TGTGCCAGCACCTTGGACAGAGGTGGCACTGAAGCTTTCTTT. It codes for CASTLDRGGTEAFF. The rearrangement links TRBV2 to TRBJ1-1; perhaps TRBD1 as D (6 bases). The CDR3 covers 14 residues. The germline gives CDR1 SNHLY, CDR2 FYNNEI. The ends were cut back, 7 bases at V and 4 bases at J, with 16 bases in the middle.

In the case of this clonotype: Its ends do not fully match the called genes, so a read error is possible. This chain links TRBV15 with TRBJ2-3; weak D call: TRBD1 (5 bases). Germline V gene sequence: CDR1 LNHNV, CDR2 YYDKDF (reference sequence). The length of the CDR3 is 16 residues. The CDR3 loop reads CTTSPRIQGVTDTQYF. CDR3 bases: TGTACCACCAGCCCGAGGATCCAGGGCGTCACAGATACGCAGTATTTT.

The rearrangement uses TRBV6-1 and TRBJ2-1; 9 nucleotides align to TRBD2. This CDR3 is built from 14 residues. V dropped 8 bases and J dropped 7; count of bases not matched to a gene: 9. CDR1 MNHNS and CDR2 SASEGT come from the germline V gene. CDR3 amino acids: CASFPAGGGNEQFF. The DNA for the CDR3 is TGTGCCAGCTTCCCAGCGGGAGGAGGAAATGAGCAGTTCTTC.

V is TRBV4-3 and J is TRBJ1-1; perhaps TRBD1 as D (5 bases). Germline CDR1 LGHNA, CDR2 YSLEER. This CDR3 is built from 17 residues. The ends were cut back, 0 bases at V and 5 bases at J, with 19 bases in the middle. The CDR3 nucleotides read TGCGCCAGCAGCCAAGAGGGAGGGTATAGGGGAAATACTGAAGCTTTCTTT. It is translated as CASSQEGGYRGNTEAFF.

This clonotype appeared many times. CDR3: CASSYSLAGVRNEQFF. CDR3 nucleotide sequence: TGTGCCAGCAGTTACAGTCTAGCGGGAGTTAGGAATGAGCAGTTCTTC. This chain links TRBV6-2 or TRBV6-3 with TRBJ2-1; 10 bases line up with TRBD2. J lost 7 bases, V lost 2 bases, and 8 bases had no gene match. CDR3 length: 16 residues. Germline V gene sequence: CDR1 MNHEY, CDR2 SVGEGT.

This clonotype turned up a few times. The chain joins TRBV20-1 to TRBJ2-3; 7 positions match TRBD2. J lost 1 base, V lost 1 base, and 5 bases had no gene match. The CDR3 spans 15 residues. Per the germline V gene, CDR1 is DFQATT and CDR2 is SNEGSKA (reference sequence). The CDR3: CSARALAGGTDTQYF. DNA of the CDR3: TGCAGTGCTAGAGCCCTCGCGGGGGGCACAGATACGCAGTATTTT.

The rearrangement joins TRBV15 to TRBJ1-6; D remains ambiguous. The germline V gene encodes CDR1 LNHNV and CDR2 YYDKDF (reference sequence). V lost 1 base and J 8 bases, leaving 12 bases between the germline ends. This CDR3 spans 15 amino acids. The DNA for the CDR3 is TGTGCCACCAGCAGAGGCCGGGCGAGAGATTCACCCCTCCACTTT. Translation: CATSRGRARDSPLHF.

This sequence joins TRBV3-1 and TRBJ1-2; weak D call: TRBD1 (5 bases). With 3 bases removed from V and 7 bases from J, the gap between germline ends came to 9 bases. Germline V lookup: CDR1 LGHDT, CDR2 YNNKEL (reference sequence). The CDR3 spans 12 residues. The CDR3 DNA reads TGTGCCAGCAGCCACAGGGAAGGTGGCTACACCTTC. Translated, it gives CASSHREGGYTF.

The CDR3 sequence is CASSLVSGGSTEAFF. The CDR3 DNA follows: TGTGCCAGCAGCTTAGTATCTGGGGGTTCCACTGAAGCTTTCTTT. The rearrangement uses TRBV7-9 and TRBJ1-1, with D possibly matching TRBD1 (5 bases). Germline V gene data show CDR1 as SEHNR and CDR2 as FQNEAQ (reference sequence). This CDR3 spans 15 amino acids. The V and J ends lost 1 base and 4 bases respectively, with 13 bases between them. Based on the CDR3 plus reference TRBV7-9 and TRBJ1-1, the full variable domain is DTGVSQNPRHKITKRGQNVTFRCDPISEHNRLYWYRQTLGQGPEFLTYFQNEAQLEKSRLLSDRFSAERPKGSFSTLEIQRTEQGDSAMYLCASSLVSGGSTEAFFGQGTRLTVV.

This clonotype was counted once. The J gene is TRBJ1-1, the V gene TRBV19; D not resolved. Germline CDR1 is LNHDA and CDR2 is SQIVND (reference sequence). The CDR3 is 14 residues long. V lost 5 bases and J lost 4, with 14 bases in between. The CDR3 loop reads CASSVQSSGTEAFF. The CDR3 DNA is TGTGCCAGTAGTGTCCAATCATCGGGCACTGAAGCTTTCTTT.

Comment on this clonotype: The DNA is omitted, as the CDR3 cannot be located on it reliably, and the CDR3 follows TCRdb's listing. V usage is TRBV28 and J usage is TRBJ2-1. A total of 14 residues make up the CDR3, ends included. Germline lookup yields CDR1 MDHEN and CDR2 SYDVKM. CDR3 amino acids: CASSLGYFGNEQFF.